Sequencing of this T cell receptor beta chain was carried out in a study of T cell repertoires in cytomegalovirus infection. Turning to the study itself: CMV epitopes in the study were HLA-C-restricted (recently identified) and HLA-B-restricted (well studied). Public TCR beta signatures provided an indication of both CMV infection and a matching HLA type.

As regards this clonotype: The antigen is unknown.

The V end lost 7 bases, the J end lost 0 bases, and 10 bases lay between the germline ends. The CDR3 is 13 residues long. From germline, CDR1 is DFQATT and CDR2 SNEGSKA (reference sequence). TCRdb called the reads again in MiXCR, with one record for every CDR3 protein. The table shows roughly 45,000 distinct CDR3 sequences, with 21% occurring only once. Study results and limitations: Pooled public TCR beta family frequency picked out CMV carriers with the relevant HLA.

This TCR derives from a human donor in good health (CMV status not recorded). Some clones in this sample may be carry-over from other donors' samples. Sample: CD8+ T cells from cultured PBMCs, taken from culture after CMV antigen stimulation. This sequence joins TRBV20-1 and TRBJ2-1, with D possibly being TRBD1 (6 bases). The chain's CDR3 is CSGGQGSYNEQFF. The CDR3 nucleotides are TGCAGTGGGGGGCAGGGCTCCTACAATGAGCAGTTCTTC.